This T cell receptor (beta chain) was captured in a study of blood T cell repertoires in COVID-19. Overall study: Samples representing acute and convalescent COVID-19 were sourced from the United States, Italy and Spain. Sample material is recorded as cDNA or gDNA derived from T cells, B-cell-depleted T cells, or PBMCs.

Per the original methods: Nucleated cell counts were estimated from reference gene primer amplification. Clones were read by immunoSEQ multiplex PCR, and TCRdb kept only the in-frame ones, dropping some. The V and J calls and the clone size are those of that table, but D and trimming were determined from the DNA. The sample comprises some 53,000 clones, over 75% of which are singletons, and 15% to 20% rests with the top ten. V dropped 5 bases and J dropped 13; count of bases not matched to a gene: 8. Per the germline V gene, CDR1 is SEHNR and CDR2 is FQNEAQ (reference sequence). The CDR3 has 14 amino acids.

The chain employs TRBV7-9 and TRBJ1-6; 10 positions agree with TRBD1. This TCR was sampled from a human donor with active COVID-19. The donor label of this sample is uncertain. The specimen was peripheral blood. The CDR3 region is CASSRAGQGFPLHF. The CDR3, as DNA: TGTGCCAGCAGCCGTGCGGGACAGGGGTTCCCCCTCCACTTT.